This entry describes one T cell receptor (beta chain). A few counts support this clonotype. The antigen it recognizes is unknown. There are no base qualities to consult, and no much larger clone falls within one base. This sample stems from a study of CD8 T cells in ankylosing spondylitis (dated by TCRdb to about 2017). With respect to the entire study: The study profiled T cell receptor beta repertoires in healthy donors and ankylosing spondylitis patients to find disease-linked TCR variants. The full study cohort was made up of about two dozen ankylosing spondylitis patients and fewer than 120 healthy donors. Peripheral blood was sampled, and synovial fluid was also collected from ankylosing spondylitis patients.

Overall results and qualifications from the work: The disease-linked clones were reported to be significantly enriched in matched synovial fluid samples from ankylosing spondylitis patients. Some motif variants were previously reported in synovial fluid and blood of reactive arthritis patients, suggesting common disease-initiation mechanisms. A TCR beta motif of several highly homologous amino acid variants appeared characteristic of blood from ankylosing spondylitis patients. In peripheral blood, the disease-linked clones were found at relatively low frequencies and had a CD8+ phenotype.

The cysteine opens and the phenylalanine closes a CDR3 of 14 amino acids. Kept here is only the CDR3 DNA, which spans 42 bases and is read in frame from base 1. The V and J ends are trimmed by 6 bases and 4 bases, leaving 11 bases between them. CDR1 and CDR2, looked up from the germline V gene, are KGHDR and SFDVKD. TCRdb shows the sequencer as Illumina HiSeq 2500. Quantitative 5'-RACE with molecular barcodes was used to prepare TCR beta libraries. The authors' analysis ran thus. To identify disease-linked TCR variants, a new computational method was used, one built on a probabilistic model of VDJ rearrangement. Using fastp at Q25 and MiXCR, TCRdb reprocessed the public reads and kept productive beta chains. Duplicate CDR3 protein sequences are folded into a single record with the most common DNA and genes. TCRdb's processing, not the study's, gives the V and J calls here. The sample yields roughly 260,000 distinct CDR3 sequences; over 15% were counted once. Of the sample, roughly 8% is held by the ten largest clones.

The clonotype comes from a male donor with ankylosing spondylitis or in good health (not recorded which). Recombination joined TRBV24-1 with TRBJ2-2; a weak D assignment points to TRBD2 (6 bases agree). Sequencing was carried out using blood, either unsorted or a sorted T cell fraction (not recorded which). Read as DNA, the sequence is TGTGCCACCAGTAGGGGCGGGGTCACCGGGGAGCTGTTTTTT. Its amino acids are CATSRGGVTGELFF.